These 23 T cell receptor beta chains share one sample of origin, sequenced in a study of a mutant IDH1 vaccine in newly diagnosed glioma. Antigens of these TCRs are unknown. Sequencing was performed with immunoSEQ multiplex PCR; in TCRdb, only in-frame clones are kept and a portion is missing. The data hold about 51,000 clones, with more than 70% observed a single time. As for time point: week 5, during vaccination. Every single dose of the vaccine, 300 ug of mutant IDH1 20-mer peptide, came with topical imiquimod. Sequenced material: PBMCs, taken from a glioma patient whose treatment included an IDH1 peptide vaccine. These receptors originate from a man in his fifties with glioma.

This clone showed up just once. The chain has TRBV19 and TRBJ2-1; no clear D. CDR1 LNHDA and CDR2 SQIVND come from the germline V gene (reference sequence). V shed 1 base and J shed 4 bases, with 17 bases lying between them. The CDR3 runs 17 residues. CDR3 amino acids: CASSIGTSPTSYNEQFF. The CDR3 nucleotides read TGTGCCAGTAGTATAGGGACCTCCCCAACTTCTTACAATGAGCAGTTCTTC.

The gene calls are TRBV5-4 and TRBJ1-2, with a tentative D call TRBD1 (5 bases). Germline V gene sequence: CDR1 SGHNT, CDR2 YYREEE (reference sequence). The length of the CDR3 is 12 residues. V lost 5 bases and J 2 bases, leaving 7 bases between the germline ends. CDR3 protein: CASSEGNYGYTF. In nucleotides, the CDR3 is TGTGCCAGCAGTGAGGGGAACTATGGCTACACCTTC.

In this sample, this clone turned up once. The V gene is TRBV18, the J gene TRBJ1-1, with D possibly being TRBD1 (5 bases). Trimming removed 2 bases at V and 1 base at J, with 14 bases between. Per the germline V gene, CDR1 is KGHSH and CDR2 is LQKENI. CDR3 size: 16 residues. This CDR3 is CASSPSGPGQNTEAFF. The CDR3 coding sequence is TGTGCCAGCTCACCAAGTGGACCAGGACAGAACACTGAAGCTTTCTTT.

The count of this clone is one. The V gene is TRBV6-5, the J gene TRBJ2-5, with D possibly TRBD1 on 6 matching bases. The J call may be in error: the DNA end matches TRBJ2-7 better. This CDR3 is built from 14 residues. The germline CDR1 and CDR2 sequences are MNHEY and SVGAGI. CDR3: CASSTLGGSHEQYF. CDR3 coding DNA: TGTGCCAGCAGTACTCTAGGGGGTTCCCACGAGCAGTACTTC.

The rearrangement uses TRBV18 and TRBJ2-3; D gene uncertain. From germline, CDR1 is KGHSH and CDR2 LQKENI. V lost 3 bases and J lost 6, with 10 bases in between. The CDR3 is made up of 13 amino acids. In DNA, the CDR3 is TGTGCCAGCTCACCGCAGCCTCGGGATACGCAGTATTTT. Protein product: CASSPQPRDTQYF.

This clone was counted only a few times. The chain couples TRBV6-5 to TRBJ1-3, with no clear D. Germline assignment: CDR1 MNHEY and CDR2 SVGAGI. The CDR3 totals 16 residues. With 2 bases removed from V and 0 bases from J, the gap between germline ends came to 11 bases. The CDR3 sequence: CASSYGLGSSGNTIYF. The CDR3 DNA is TGTGCCAGCAGTTACGGGTTAGGGAGCTCTGGAAACACCATATATTTT.

This clone was recorded once. The rearrangement links TRBV6-1 to TRBJ2-7; possibly TRBD1 or TRBD2 for D (5 bases each). In germline, CDR1 is MNHNS, CDR2 SASEGT. V lost 8 bases to trimming and J lost 3 bases, with 11 bases between them. The CDR3 length is 12 residues. The CDR3 coding sequence is TGTGCCAGCGCCAGGGACCACTACGAGCAGTACTTC. The encoded protein is CASARDHYEQYF.

This clone was observed a single time. The chain combines TRBV7-9 with TRBJ1-5; D is undetermined. V shed 3 bases and J shed 2 bases, with 8 bases lying between them. The CDR3 contains 14 residues. CDR1 and CDR2 (germline): SEHNR, FQNEAQ (reference sequence). The CDR3, as DNA: TGTGCCAGCAGCTTTGGGTCAGGCAATCAGCCCCAGCATTTT. It translates to CASSFGSGNQPQHF.

The rearrangement joins TRBV9 to TRBJ1-1, with D uncertain. This CDR3 comprises 14 residues. Per the germline V gene, CDR1 is SGDLS and CDR2 is YYNGEE. The V end lost 2 bases, the J end lost 8 bases, and 16 bases lay between the germline ends. This chain's CDR3 is CASSVSTYSPEAFF. CDR3 DNA: TGTGCCAGCAGCGTTTCCACCTATTCGCCCGAAGCTTTCTTT.

This clone has only a few counts. The gene calls are TRBV19 and TRBJ1-2, with D perhaps TRBD1 (6 bases). From germline, CDR1 is LNHDA and CDR2 SQIVND (reference sequence). This CDR3 comprises 12 residues. Trimming shortened V by 10 bases and J by 8 bases, and 17 bases separated the two germline ends. The chain's CDR3 is CAIEWGARGYTF. CDR3 coding DNA: TGTGCCATCGAATGGGGGGCTCGGGGCTACACCTTC.

The V gene is TRBV19, the J gene TRBJ1-2; D is possibly TRBD1 (5 bases). The V and J ends lost 7 bases and 8 bases respectively, with 14 bases between them. Germline CDR1 is LNHDA and CDR2 is SQIVND (reference sequence). CDR3 length: 12 residues. The CDR3 region has the DNA TGTGCCAGTATCAGACCTACAGGAGGCTACACCTTC. Translated, it gives CASIRPTGGYTF.

This clone has only a few counts. The rearrangement uses TRBV10-1 and TRBJ1-5; maybe TRBD1 (5 bases). Trimming pared 0 bases from V and 0 bases from J, leaving 15 bases between. The CDR3 sequence is 18 residues long. CDR1 and CDR2 from the germline V gene are WNHNN and SYGVQD (reference sequence). CDR3 protein: CASSESLGPDYSNQPQHF. CDR3 nucleotides: TGCGCCAGCAGTGAGTCTCTGGGGCCTGACTATAGCAATCAGCCCCAGCATTTT.

This sequence joins TRBV7-9 and TRBJ2-5; TRBD1 agrees at 8 bases. The CDR3 is made up of 17 amino acids. Germline CDR1 reads SEHNR; CDR2 reads FQNEAQ (reference sequence). V shed 3 bases, J shed 0 bases, and the junction held 9 bases outside the gene matches. Here the CDR3 reads CASSFPQGVVNQETQYF. DNA of the CDR3: TGTGCCAGCAGCTTTCCACAGGGGGTAGTTAACCAAGAGACCCAGTACTTC. Drawing the rest from reference TRBV7-9 and TRBJ2-5, the complete variable domain is DTGVSQNPRHKITKRGQNVTFRCDPISEHNRLYWYRQTLGQGPEFLTYFQNEAQLEKSRLLSDRFSAERPKGSFSTLEIQRTEQGDSAMYLCASSFPQGVVNQETQYFGPGTRLLVL.

As concerns this clone: Its ends do not fully match the called genes, so a read error is possible. The gene calls are TRBV29-1 and TRBJ1-2; D is ambiguous. The germline CDR1 and CDR2 sequences are SQVTM and ANQGSEA. The CDR3 extends over 11 amino acids. The CDR3: CSAETDYGYTF. CDR3 sequence (DNA): TGCAGCGCTGAAACTGACTATGGCTACACCTTC.

This clone was found once. The V gene is TRBV25-1, the J gene TRBJ2-5; no firm D call. The CDR3 contains 15 residues. The germline gives CDR1 MGHDK, CDR2 SYGVNS. V lost 3 bases to trimming and J lost 5 bases, with 16 bases between them. The CDR3 DNA sequence: TGTGCCAGCAGTGATAGGGCCCAAGCCGGGGAGACCCAGTACTTC. Protein product: CASSDRAQAGETQYF.

The chain recombines TRBV10-2 with TRBJ2-5; 7 nucleotides match TRBD2. Looked up from germline, CDR1 is WSHSY and CDR2 is SAAADI. With V trimmed by 4 bases and J by 5 bases, 4 bases remained unmatched. The CDR3 is made up of 13 amino acids. CDR3 sequence reads: CASSVTSLETQYF. The CDR3 region has the DNA TGCGCCAGCAGTGTGACTAGCTTGGAGACCCAGTACTTC.

The chain joins TRBV5-4 to TRBJ2-7; possible D gene TRBD2, 6 bases. CDR1 is SGHNT, CDR2 YYREEE, per germline (reference sequence). Trimming left V 4 bases short and J 4 bases short, with 15 bases between. The CDR3 runs to 14 residues. Written as DNA, the CDR3 is TGTGCCAGCAGCACATCATCCGGGGGTTACGAGCAGTACTTC. Amino acids: CASSTSSGGYEQYF.

The chain uses TRBV2 and TRBJ1-2, with D possibly TRBD1 on 5 matching bases. The germline V and J ends were trimmed by 8 bases and 8 bases, with 21 bases remaining between them. Per the germline V gene, CDR1 is SNHLY and CDR2 is FYNNEI. This CDR3 spans 14 amino acids. The CDR3 protein is CASFYRFPASGYTF. The CDR3 nucleotides are TGTGCCAGCTTTTACAGGTTCCCAGCTAGCGGCTACACCTTC.

The V call is TRBV5-6, the J call TRBJ2-7; D not certain. V was trimmed by 0 bases and J by 7 bases, leaving 17 bases between them. Germline values: CDR1 SGHDT, CDR2 YYEEEE. The CDR3 loop spans 15 amino acids. The CDR3 protein is CASSLDGRVLGEQYF. The CDR3 DNA sequence: TGTGCCAGCAGCTTGGACGGACGGGTCCTTGGAGAGCAGTACTTC.

This clone was found once. V gene TRBV5-4 combines with J gene TRBJ2-1; unclear D gene. With 0 bases removed from V and 0 bases from J, the gap between germline ends came to 7 bases. The CDR3 length is 15 residues. Per germline, CDR1 SGHNT and CDR2 YYREEE (reference sequence). The CDR3 reads CASSLGGSSYNEQFF. The CDR3 nucleotides are TGTGCCAGCAGCTTGGGGGGAAGCTCCTACAATGAGCAGTTCTTC.

The J gene is TRBJ1-1, the V gene TRBV6-1, with a possible D match to TRBD1 (5 bases). CDR1 MNHNS and CDR2 SASEGT come from the germline V gene. Between the trimmed V and J ends, which lost 8 bases and 4 bases, there was a span of 17 bases. The CDR3 runs to 14 residues. The CDR3 region has the DNA TGTGCCAGCGACAGAGGGGTAGGGGTCACTGAAGCTTTCTTT. Residues: CASDRGVGVTEAFF.

V usage is TRBV7-8 and J usage is TRBJ1-2; TRBD1 matches at 7 bases. Germline CDR1 is SGHVS and CDR2 is FQNEAQ. The CDR3 has 14 amino acids. The J segment lost 2 bases and the V segment lost 5 bases, leaving 5 bases of the junction unmatched. CDR3 loop: CASSVNRGNYGYTF. The CDR3 nucleotides are TGTGCCAGCAGCGTTAACAGGGGAAACTATGGCTACACCTTC.

This clone has just one count. The chain combines TRBV2 with TRBJ1-5; D is uncertain. The CDR3 spans 11 residues. Per germline, CDR1 SNHLY and CDR2 FYNNEI. Trimming pared 7 bases from V and 9 bases from J, leaving 10 bases between. Here the CDR3 reads CASKEPGPQHF. CDR3 nucleotides: TGTGCCAGCAAAGAACCGGGGCCCCAGCATTTT.